Below, 32 T cell receptor beta chains from the same sample are listed, as sequenced in a study of cytomegalovirus exposure and HLA in healthy donors. Use of 60 Vbeta and 13 Jbeta primers characterized the PCR. TCRdb keeps only in-frame clones here, not all; method: immunoSEQ multiplex PCR. The sample contains 130,000 to 150,000 clones, roughly 80% of which appear only once. The sample was PBMCs. The source of these receptors is a woman in her thirties or forties in good health and CMV-seropositive.

The V call is TRBV11-2, the J call TRBJ2-7, with 7 bases identical to TRBD1. This CDR3 contains 14 residues. The J segment lost 6 bases and the V segment lost 1 base, leaving 6 bases of the junction unmatched. Germline CDR1 reads SGHAT; CDR2 reads FQNNGV. CDR3 sequence: CASSLATGFLEQYF. CDR3 bases: TGTGCCAGCAGCTTAGCGACAGGGTTTCTCGAGCAGTACTTC.

This chain uses TRBV9 with TRBJ1-2, with 10 bases matching TRBD1. V lost 3 bases to trimming and J lost 4 bases; unmatched junction nucleotides: 9. The germline V gene encodes CDR1 SGDLS and CDR2 YYNGEE. The CDR3 consists of 16 residues. CDR3 amino acids: CASSETQGQGTYGYTF. DNA for the CDR3: TGTGCCAGCAGCGAGACCCAGGGACAGGGGACCTATGGCTACACCTTC.

This clone turned up a few times. The chain has TRBV7-9 and TRBJ1-2, with D maybe TRBD1 (6 bases). Trimming left V 5 bases short and J 8 bases short, with 15 bases between. Germline CDR1 reads SEHNR; CDR2 reads FQNEAQ (reference sequence). The CDR3 is 13 amino acids. CDR3 amino acids: CASSERQGQGYTF. In DNA, the CDR3 is TGTGCCAGCAGCGAACGCCAGGGGCAAGGCTACACCTTC.

This chain connects TRBV5-4 to TRBJ1-1, with 7 nucleotides matching TRBD1. V shed 4 bases, J shed 5 bases, and the junction held 8 bases outside the gene matches. This CDR3 has 14 residues. The germline gives CDR1 SGHNT, CDR2 YYREEE (reference sequence). As DNA, the CDR3 is TGTGCCAGCAGCCCCGGGACAGAGCGAACTGAAGCTTTCTTT. It is translated as CASSPGTERTEAFF. Variable domain in full (rest from reference TRBV5-4 and TRBJ1-1): ETGVTQSPTHLIKTRGQQVTLRCSSQSGHNTVSWYQQALGQGPQFIFQYYREEENGRGNFPPRFSGLQFPNYSSELNVNALELDDSALYLCASSPGTERTEAFFGQGTRLTVV.

The chain has TRBV5-6 and TRBJ2-7; 9 bases are a match to TRBD1. J lost 6 bases, V lost 1 base, and 8 bases had no gene match. The CDR3 extends over 15 amino acids. CDR1 and CDR2 (germline): SGHDT, YYEEEE. The CDR3 here is CASSLWDRVWVEQYF. The CDR3 nucleotides read TGTGCCAGCAGCTTGTGGGACAGGGTTTGGGTCGAGCAGTACTTC.

This rearrangement joins TRBV7-2 to TRBJ1-2; D perhaps matches TRBD1 (6 bases). Trimming cost V 6 bases and J 4 bases, with 15 bases left between them. This CDR3 region has 14 residues. CDR1 is SGHTA, CDR2 FQGNSA, per germline. Written as DNA, the CDR3 is TGTGCCAGCAGTCTAGACAGGTTCGCCTATGGCTACACCTTC. Residues: CASSLDRFAYGYTF. Full variable domain (remainder filled in from reference TRBV7-2 and TRBJ1-2): GAGVSQSPSNKVTEKGKDVELRCDPISGHTALYWYRQSLGQGLEFLIYFQGNSAPDKSGLPSDRFSAERTGGSVSTLTIQRTQQEDSAVYLCASSLDRFAYGYTFGSGTRLTVV.

This chain uses TRBV6-5 with TRBJ1-1; 12 bases fit TRBD1. Trimming at V came to 7 bases and at J to 9 bases, leaving 9 bases not matched to a gene. Germline loops: CDR1 MNHEY, CDR2 SVGAGI. The CDR3 sequence is 14 residues long. CDR3 DNA sequence: TGTGCCAGCAAAGGGACAGGGGGCCTAACGAAAGCTTTCTTT. This codes for CASKGTGGLTKAFF.

The table lists this clone with a few counts. This chain joins TRBV28 and TRBJ1-2; 10 bases are shared with TRBD1. Looked up from germline, CDR1 is MDHEN and CDR2 is SYDVKM. V shed 4 bases, J shed 4 bases, and the junction held 18 bases outside the gene matches. The CDR3 extends over 19 amino acids. CDR3 in DNA: TGTGCCAGCAGTTCATCAAGTCCCGGGACAGGGGCGGGGGGCTATGGCTACACCTTC. Translation: CASSSSSPGTGAGGYGYTF.

This chain connects TRBV11-2 to TRBJ2-7; 8 nucleotides match TRBD2. The CDR3 extends over 14 amino acids. Losses at the gene ends were 5 bases for V and 4 bases for J; bases not matched to a gene: 7. From germline, CDR1 is SGHAT and CDR2 FQNNGV. Here the CDR3 reads CASSPTSGPYEQYF. CDR3 coding DNA: TGTGCCAGCAGCCCCACTAGCGGCCCTTACGAGCAGTACTTC.

The chain employs TRBV2 and TRBJ2-7; tentative D call: TRBD1 (5 bases). CDR1 is SNHLY and CDR2 is FYNNEI in the germline V gene. The CDR3 consists of 12 residues. The V and J ends lost 10 bases and 2 bases respectively, with 12 bases between them. The CDR3 region has the DNA TGTGCCACAAACAGACAGCCCTACGAGCAGTACTTC. It translates to CATNRQPYEQYF.

This chain connects TRBV19 to TRBJ2-1; 12 bases align to TRBD2. This CDR3 has 16 residues. The ends lost 4 bases at V and 4 bases at J; junction bases unmatched: 5. Germline V lookup: CDR1 LNHDA, CDR2 SQIVND (reference sequence). CDR3 sequence reads: CASSTRTSGAYNEQFF. CDR3 in DNA: TGTGCCAGTAGTACACGGACTAGCGGGGCTTACAATGAGCAGTTCTTC.

The rearrangement uses TRBV5-6 and TRBJ1-1; the D is unclear. Trimming took off 3 bases at V and 2 bases at J, with 8 bases between the two ends. The CDR3 runs to 13 residues. Germline CDR1 SGHDT, CDR2 YYEEEE. In DNA, the CDR3 is TGTGCCAGCAGCTACAGCACAAACACTGAAGCTTTCTTT. Translated, it gives CASSYSTNTEAFF.

The rearrangement links TRBV19 to TRBJ1-2, with TRBD1 matching 8 bases. The V segment lost 6 bases and the J segment 4 bases; nucleotides outside the gene matches: 4. CDR1 and CDR2 from the germline V gene are LNHDA and SQIVND (reference sequence). This CDR3 region has 13 residues. As DNA, the CDR3 is TGTGCCAGTAGACCCGACAGGGGCTATGGCTACACCTTC. This codes for CASRPDRGYGYTF.

This clone was found once. The chain links TRBV28 to TRBJ1-2; D unclear. Germline V gene data show CDR1 as MDHEN and CDR2 as SYDVKM. The CDR3 spans 14 residues. The V gene lost 8 bases and the J gene lost 0 bases, with 13 bases spanning the gap. This CDR3 reads CASSLDISNYGYTF. CDR3 coding DNA: TGTGCCAGCTCCCTCGACATCTCTAACTATGGCTACACCTTC.

This clone was counted a single time. This chain links TRBV5-1 with TRBJ1-4; 8 nucleotides line up with TRBD1. The CDR3 spans 15 residues. V gave up 3 bases and J gave up 0 bases; unmatched junction bases: 1. The germline gives CDR1 SGHRS, CDR2 YFSETQ. The CDR3 is CASSSGGTTNEKLFF. CDR3 in DNA: TGCGCCAGCAGCTCAGGGGGCACAACTAATGAAAAACTGTTTTTT.

V and J are TRBV5-1 and TRBJ1-6; 11 bases fit TRBD1. Per germline, CDR1 SGHRS and CDR2 YFSETQ. V dropped 2 bases and J dropped 7; count of bases not matched to a gene: 5. CDR3 length: 16 residues. CDR3 in DNA: TGCGCCAGCAGCTTAGGACAGGGGGCGCAAAATTCACCCCTCCACTTT. The encoded protein is CASSLGQGAQNSPLHF.

This chain connects TRBV7-2 to TRBJ2-7, with TRBD1 matching 8 bases. Germline loops: CDR1 SGHTA, CDR2 FQGNSA. CDR3 length: 14 residues. V lost 5 bases, J lost 2 bases, and 5 bases stayed unmatched. The CDR3 DNA follows: TGTGCCAGCAGCCCAACAGGGGGAGCCTACGAGCAGTACTTC. It codes for CASSPTGGAYEQYF.

The chain links TRBV4-1 to TRBJ1-3, with a tentative D call TRBD1 (5 bases). V was pared by 6 bases and J by 0 bases, with 9 bases between. The germline V gene has CDR1 MGHRA and CDR2 YSYEKL. CDR3 length: 14 amino acids. CDR3 sequence (DNA): TGCGCCAGCAGACACGACAGCTCTGGAAACACCATATATTTT. Protein product: CASRHDSSGNTIYF.

This rearrangement joins TRBV11-2 to TRBJ2-5, with 9 bases aligning to TRBD2. The CDR3 length is 15 residues. Unmatched junction bases numbered 9, after V lost 5 bases and J lost 5 bases. Germline values: CDR1 SGHAT, CDR2 FQNNGV. CDR3 protein: CASSPRRGGWETQYF. The CDR3 bases are TGTGCCAGCAGCCCCCGGCGGGGGGGGTGGGAGACCCAGTACTTC.

The gene calls are TRBV7-6 and TRBJ1-1; D is unresolved. The CDR3 is 13 amino acids. V gave up 4 bases and J gave up 1 base, with 7 bases separating them. Per germline, CDR1 SGHVS and CDR2 FNYEAQ. In DNA form, the CDR3 reads TGTGCCAGCAGCTCAAACACGAACACTGAAGCTTTCTTT. Translated, it gives CASSSNTNTEAFF.

The rearrangement uses TRBV13 and TRBJ1-6; D gene uncertain. Germline lookup yields CDR1 PRHDT and CDR2 FYEKMQ (reference sequence). Trimming removed 0 bases at V and 9 bases at J, with 12 bases between. The CDR3 loop spans 15 amino acids. The CDR3 spells CASSLGRGQGSPLHF. The CDR3 nucleotides read TGTGCCAGCAGCTTAGGCCGAGGCCAAGGTTCACCCCTCCACTTT.

The V and J genes are TRBV5-1 and TRBJ1-1, with 7 bases that match TRBD1. J was trimmed by 1 base and V by 4 bases; bases with no gene match: 4. CDR1 and CDR2 from the germline V gene are SGHRS and YFSETQ. CDR3 size: 14 residues. The CDR3 reads CASSPGQTNTEAFF. In DNA form, the CDR3 reads TGCGCCAGCAGCCCGGGACAGACGAACACTGAAGCTTTCTTT.

CDR3 sequence reads: CASSRVTSGDSGANVLTF. In nucleotides, the CDR3 is TGCGCCAGCAGCCGCGTGACTAGCGGGGACTCTGGGGCCAACGTCCTGACTTTC. The J gene is TRBJ2-6, the V gene TRBV4-1; 11 bases align to TRBD2. The CDR3 loop spans 18 amino acids. Germline V lookup: CDR1 MGHRA, CDR2 YSYEKL. V shed 4 bases and J 0 bases; nucleotides not matched to a gene: 5.

The CDR3 protein is CASSMSGQGQETQYF. Here the CDR3 DNA reads TGTGCCAGTAGTATGTCGGGACAGGGGCAAGAGACCCAGTACTTC. The V and J genes are TRBV19 and TRBJ2-5; 10 bases match TRBD1. The CDR3 runs to 15 residues. V shed 3 bases, J shed 2 bases, and the junction held 3 bases outside the gene matches. Germline CDR1 reads LNHDA; CDR2 reads SQIVND (reference sequence).

The chain uses TRBV7-9 and TRBJ2-3; the match to TRBD2 covers 9 bases. The CDR3 is 16 residues long. Germline V gene data show CDR1 as SEHNR and CDR2 as FQNEAQ (reference sequence). Germline trimming cut 5 bases from V and 2 bases from J; bases unmatched to any gene: 8. CDR3 in amino acids: CASSKPSGEDTDTQYF. CDR3 DNA sequence: TGTGCCAGCAGCAAACCTAGCGGGGAGGACACAGATACGCAGTATTTT. Using reference TRBV7-9 and TRBJ2-3 for the parts outside the CDR3, the full variable domain is DTGVSQNPRHKITKRGQNVTFRCDPISEHNRLYWYRQTLGQGPEFLTYFQNEAQLEKSRLLSDRFSAERPKGSFSTLEIQRTEQGDSAMYLCASSKPSGEDTDTQYFGPGTRLTVL.

The rearrangement links TRBV6-5 to TRBJ1-1; the match to TRBD1 covers 9 bases. The V gene's germline CDR1 is MNHEY and CDR2 SVGAGI. The CDR3 loop spans 14 amino acids. V lost 7 bases, J lost 4 bases, and 7 bases stayed unmatched. The CDR3 reads CASKGDRAGTEAFF. CDR3 sequence (DNA): TGTGCCAGCAAAGGGGACAGGGCGGGCACTGAAGCTTTCTTT.

This rearrangement joins TRBV28 to TRBJ1-5; TRBD1 matches at 8 bases. The CDR3 extends over 14 amino acids. J gave up 3 bases and V 6 bases, and 4 bases lay outside the gene matches. Germline V lookup: CDR1 MDHEN, CDR2 SYDVKM. This chain's CDR3 is CASRGTGNNQPQHF. The DNA of the CDR3 is TGTGCCAGCAGAGGGACAGGCAACAATCAGCCCCAGCATTTT. The whole variable domain, remainder taken from reference TRBV28 and TRBJ1-5, is DVKVTQSSRYLVKRTGEKVFLECVQDMDHENMFWYRQDPGLGLRLIYFSYDVKMKEKGDIPEGYSVSREKKERFSLILESASTNQTSMYLCASRGTGNNQPQHFGDGTRLSIL.

The chain links TRBV18 to TRBJ2-2; D not certain. CDR1 and CDR2 from the germline V gene are KGHSH and LQKENI. The CDR3 runs to 14 residues. V shed 3 bases and J shed 3 bases, with 8 bases lying between them. CDR3 in amino acids: CASSPLRDTGELFF. Written as DNA, the CDR3 is TGTGCCAGCTCACCCTTAAGAGACACCGGGGAGCTGTTTTTT.

This chain connects TRBV5-1 to TRBJ2-1, with 7 positions matching TRBD2. Germline V gives CDR1 SGHRS, CDR2 YFSETQ. J was trimmed by 8 bases and V by 0 bases; bases with no gene match: 5. The CDR3 sequence is 14 residues long. The CDR3 region has the DNA TGCGCCAGCAGCTTGGAGGGGACTACTCATGAGCAGTTCTTC. Amino acid sequence: CASSLEGTTHEQFF.

The chain recombines TRBV27 with TRBJ2-2, with 10 positions matching TRBD2. The CDR3 totals 14 residues. Germline V lookup: CDR1 MNHEY, CDR2 SMNVEV (reference sequence). V trimming: 6 bases; J trimming: 6 bases; junction bases outside the gene matches: 4. CDR3 region: CASRASGGSGELFF. Here the CDR3 DNA reads TGTGCCAGCAGGGCTAGCGGGGGTTCCGGGGAGCTGTTTTTT.

The chain carries TRBV4-1 and TRBJ2-7; 13 bases map to TRBD2. Trimming cost V 4 bases and J 2 bases; bases outside gene matches: 2. Germline V gene data show CDR1 as MGHRA and CDR2 as YSYEKL. The CDR3 covers 15 residues. The CDR3 DNA is TGCGCCAGCAGCCGAGGACTAGCGGGGGCCTACGAGCAGTACTTC. Translation gives CASSRGLAGAYEQYF.

This chain uses TRBV5-1 with TRBJ2-5, with 11 bases lining up with TRBD1. The V segment lost 0 bases and the J segment 3 bases; nucleotides outside the gene matches: 10. The CDR3 has 18 amino acids. Germline CDR1 is SGHRS and CDR2 is YFSETQ. CDR3 sequence: CASSLAPPGTGGKETQYF. The DNA for the CDR3 is TGCGCCAGCAGCTTGGCCCCCCCCGGGACAGGGGGTAAAGAGACCCAGTACTTC. The whole variable domain, filled in from reference TRBV5-1 and TRBJ2-5, reads KAGVTQTPRYLIKTRGQQVTLSCSPISGHRSVSWYQQTPGQGLQFLFEYFSETQRNKGNFPGRFSGRQFSNSRSEMNVSTLELGDSALYLCASSLAPPGTGGKETQYFGPGTRLLVL.